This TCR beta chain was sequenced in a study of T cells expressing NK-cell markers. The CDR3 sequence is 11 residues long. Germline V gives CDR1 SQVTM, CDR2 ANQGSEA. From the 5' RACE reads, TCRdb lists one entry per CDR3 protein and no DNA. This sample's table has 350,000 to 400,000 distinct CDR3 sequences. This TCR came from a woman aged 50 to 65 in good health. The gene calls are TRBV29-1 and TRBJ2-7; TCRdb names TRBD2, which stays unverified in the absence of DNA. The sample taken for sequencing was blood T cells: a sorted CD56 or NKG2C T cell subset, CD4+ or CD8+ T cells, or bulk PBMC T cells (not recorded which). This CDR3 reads CSVWTQYEQYF.